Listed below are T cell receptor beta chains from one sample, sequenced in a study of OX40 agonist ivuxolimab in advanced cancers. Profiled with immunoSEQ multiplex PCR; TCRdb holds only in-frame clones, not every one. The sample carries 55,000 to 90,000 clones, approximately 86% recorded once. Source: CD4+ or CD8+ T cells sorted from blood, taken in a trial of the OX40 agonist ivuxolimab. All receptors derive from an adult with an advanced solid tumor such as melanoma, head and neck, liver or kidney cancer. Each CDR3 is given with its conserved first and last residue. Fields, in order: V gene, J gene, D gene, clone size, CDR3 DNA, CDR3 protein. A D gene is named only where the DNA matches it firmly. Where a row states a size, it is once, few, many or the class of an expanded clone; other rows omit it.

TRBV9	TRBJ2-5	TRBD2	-	TGTGCCAGCAGCGTAGCCCTTTACGGGGGAGGGCCCCAAGAGACCCAGTACTTC	CASSVALYGGGPQETQYF
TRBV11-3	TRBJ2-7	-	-	TGTGCCAGCAGCCCAGGGAGGGGGAGCTCCTACGAGCAGTACTTC	CASSPGRGSSYEQYF
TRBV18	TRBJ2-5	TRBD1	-	TGTGCCAGCTCAAGGACAGGGGGCTTGGTTGAGACCCAGTACTTC	CASSRTGGLVETQYF
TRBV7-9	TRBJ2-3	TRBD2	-	TGTGCCAGCAGCCGGACCGGGACTAGCGGGCCCGGGAGCACAGATACGCAGTATTTT	CASSRTGTSGPGSTDTQYF
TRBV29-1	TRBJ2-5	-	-	TGCAGCGTACAACTTCCAGCGACGGAGACCCAGTACTTC	CSVQLPATETQYF
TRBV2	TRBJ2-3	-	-	TGTGCCAGCAGTGTAAGGTTGACAGATACGCAGTATTTT	CASSVRLTDTQYF
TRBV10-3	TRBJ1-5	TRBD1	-	TGTGCCGCATCGGACAGGGGAGGTCAGCCCCAGCATTTT	CAASDRGGQPQHF
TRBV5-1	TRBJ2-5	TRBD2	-	TGCGCCAGCGGGAGTAGCGGGAGCGGGGAGACCCAGTACTTC	CASGSSGSGETQYF
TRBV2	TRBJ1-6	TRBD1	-	TGTGCCAGCCTGGACAGGGTTGAGCGTAATTCACCCCTCCACTTT	CASLDRVERNSPLHF
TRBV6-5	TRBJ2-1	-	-	TGTGCCAGCAGTAATGAAAGAGAGGGTGAGCAGTTCTTC	CASSNEREGEQFF
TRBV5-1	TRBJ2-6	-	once	TGCGCCAGCAGCTTTAGACCTCTCTCTGGGGCCAACGTCCTGACTTTC	CASSFRPLSGANVLTF
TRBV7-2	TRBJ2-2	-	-	TGTGCCAGCAGCCCGAGGAACACCGGGGAGCTGTTTTTT	CASSPRNTGELFF
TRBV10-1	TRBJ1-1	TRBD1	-	TGCGCCAGTTCACAGGGGGCGCGGACTGAAGCTTTCTTT	CASSQGARTEAFF
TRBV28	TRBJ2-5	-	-	TGTGCCAGCACCTGGGGACGGACGAAAGAGACCCAGTACTTC	CASTWGRTKETQYF
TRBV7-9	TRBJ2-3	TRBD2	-	TGTGCCAGCAGCCCCCGGGCTAGCGGGAGGAAAAGCACAGATACGCAGTATTTT	CASSPRASGRKSTDTQYF
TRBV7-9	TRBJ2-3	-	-	TGTGCCAGCAGCTTAAGTGCATCCGCAGATACGCAGTATTTT	CASSLSASADTQYF
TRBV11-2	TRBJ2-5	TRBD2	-	TGTGCCAGCAGCTCCATACTAGCGGGGGGCCAAGAGACCCAGTACTTC	CASSSILAGGQETQYF
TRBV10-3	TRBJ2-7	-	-	TGTGCCATCAGTGACCCTCCGAGCTCCTACGAGCAGTACTTC	CAISDPPSSYEQYF
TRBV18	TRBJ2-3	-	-	TGTGCCAGCTCACCACCGGCAAGGGCGACCACAGATACGCAGTATTTT	CASSPPARATTDTQYF
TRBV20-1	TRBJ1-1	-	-	TGCAGTGCTGATAAGAGTGAAGCTTTCTTT	CSADKSEAFF
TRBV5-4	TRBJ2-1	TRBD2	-	TGTGCCAGCAGCCCCCTAGCGGGAGGGCCGAATGAGCAGTTCTTC	CASSPLAGGPNEQFF
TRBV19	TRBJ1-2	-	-	TGTGCCAGTAGTATAGCCAACGAGGTCCGATCCTATGGCTACACCTTC	CASSIANEVRSYGYTF
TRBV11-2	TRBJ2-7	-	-	TGTGCCAGCAGCTTAGCTGCCGGGGAATCCTACGAGCAGTACTTC	CASSLAAGESYEQYF
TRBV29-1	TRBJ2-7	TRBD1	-	TGCAGCGTTGGGGACAGGGGCTCGTACGAGCAGTACTTC	CSVGDRGSYEQYF
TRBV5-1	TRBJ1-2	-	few	TGCGCCAGCAGCTTGATAGCTAACTATGGCTACACCTTC	CASSLIANYGYTF
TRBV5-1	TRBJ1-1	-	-	TGCGCCAGCAGCTTGTCTGGGATGAACACTGAAGCTTTCTTT	CASSLSGMNTEAFF
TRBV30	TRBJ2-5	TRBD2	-	TGTGCCTGGACGCTGACTAGCGCCTCAGAGACCCAGTACTTC	CAWTLTSASETQYF
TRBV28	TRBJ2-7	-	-	TGTGCCAGCAGTTTATTCTCCTACGAGCAGTACTTC	CASSLFSYEQYF
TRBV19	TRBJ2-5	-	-	TGTGCCAGTAGCCGGAGGGCGAAAGAGACCCAGTACTTC	CASSRRAKETQYF
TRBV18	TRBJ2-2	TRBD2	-	TGTGCCAGCTCACCACCGAACGGGAGGGACACCGGGGAGCTGTTTTTT	CASSPPNGRDTGELFF
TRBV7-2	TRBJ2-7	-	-	TGTGCCAGCAGCTTAGCGTTCCGGGACGAGCAGTACTTC	CASSLAFRDEQYF
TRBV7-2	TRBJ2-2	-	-	TGTGCCAGCAACCGAGGGGGGCTGAACACCGGGGAGCTGTTTTTT	CASNRGGLNTGELFF
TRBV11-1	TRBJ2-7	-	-	TGTGCCAGCAGCCAAGGGCTCAACTACGAGCAGTACTTC	CASSQGLNYEQYF
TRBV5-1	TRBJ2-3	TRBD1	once	TGCGCCAGCAGGGACGGGACAGGGGCCACAGATACGCAGTATTTT	CASRDGTGATDTQYF
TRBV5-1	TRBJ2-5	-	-	TGCGCCAGCAGCCCAGGGGGGGCCGAAGAGACCCAGTACTTC	CASSPGGAEETQYF
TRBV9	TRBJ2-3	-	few	TGTGCCAGCAGCGTAGTTAGCACAGATACGCAGTATTTT	CASSVVSTDTQYF
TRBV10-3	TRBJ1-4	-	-	TGTGCCATCAGTGAGATACGGGGGAATGAAAAACTGTTTTTT	CAISEIRGNEKLFF
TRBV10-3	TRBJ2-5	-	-	TGTGCCATCAGTGACTCGCAGGCTCAAGAGACCCAGTACTTC	CAISDSQAQETQYF
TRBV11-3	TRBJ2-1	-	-	TGTGCCAGCAGCTTGGACGCTAGCCATGAGCAGTTCTTC	CASSLDASHEQFF
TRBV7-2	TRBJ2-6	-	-	TGTGCCAGCAGCCGGGTACAGGGCGCTGGGGCCAACGTCCTGACTTTC	CASSRVQGAGANVLTF
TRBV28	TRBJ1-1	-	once	TGTGCCAGCAGATGGCAAGGACAGCCCTACACTGAAGCTTTCTTT	CASRWQGQPYTEAFF
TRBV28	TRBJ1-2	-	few	TGTGCCAGTTACGTCTGGTGGGGCTACACCTTC	CASYVWWGYTF
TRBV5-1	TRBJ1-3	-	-	TGCGCCAGCAGCCCATTAGCGAGCTCTGGAAACACCATATATTTT	CASSPLASSGNTIYF
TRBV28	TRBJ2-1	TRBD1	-	TGTGCCAGCAGTTCACTCCCTGACAGGGATAGCTCCTACAATGAGCAGTTCTTC	CASSSLPDRDSSYNEQFF
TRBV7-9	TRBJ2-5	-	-	TGTGCCAGCAGCACAGGAGAGACCCAGTACTTC	CASSTGETQYF
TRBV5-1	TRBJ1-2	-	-	TGCGCCAGCAGCCCGGACGGTGATGGCTACACCTTC	CASSPDGDGYTF
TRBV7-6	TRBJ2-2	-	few	TGTGCCAGCAGCTTAGGCAGGCACGCGAACACCGGGGAGCTGTTTTTT	CASSLGRHANTGELFF
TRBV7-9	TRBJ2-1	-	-	TGTGCCAGCAGCTTAAGTCTCGGGTGGCGGGGATTCTCCTACAATGAGCAGTTCTTC	CASSLSLGWRGFSYNEQFF
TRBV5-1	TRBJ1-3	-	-	TGCGCCAGCAGCTTGGAGGGAAACACCATATATTTT	CASSLEGNTIYF
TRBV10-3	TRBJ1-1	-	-	TGTGCCATCAGTGAGTCGCAGGGTAACACTGAAGCTTTCTTT	CAISESQGNTEAFF
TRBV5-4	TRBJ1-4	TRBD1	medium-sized	TGTGCCAGCAGCTCAAACAGGGGCCTTGATGAAAAACTGTTTTTT	CASSSNRGLDEKLFF
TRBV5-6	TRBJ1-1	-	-	TGTGCCAGCAGCTTGGCCGGGGGAGGGCTGAACACTGAAGCTTTCTTT	CASSLAGGGLNTEAFF
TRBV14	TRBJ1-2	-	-	TGTGCCAGCAGCCAAACCCCCGTCGTTGGGGGCTATGGCTACACCTTC	CASSQTPVVGGYGYTF
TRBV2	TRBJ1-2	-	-	TGTGCCAGCAGTGAGAATCGGTCAGGCTACACCTTC	CASSENRSGYTF
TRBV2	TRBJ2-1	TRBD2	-	TGTGCCAGCAGTTCCGGCCTAGCGGGGGGGTGGAATGAGCAGTTCTTC	CASSSGLAGGWNEQFF
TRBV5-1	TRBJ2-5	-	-	TGCGCCAGCAGCCCGGTGACCGGGGGGCGGGAGACCCAGTACTTC	CASSPVTGGRETQYF
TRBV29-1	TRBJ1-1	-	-	TGCAGCGTTGATAGAGGTTTGAACACTGAAGCTTTCTTT	CSVDRGLNTEAFF
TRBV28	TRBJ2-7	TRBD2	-	TGTGCCAGCAGTTTAGCCGGGACTAGCTTGTACGAGCAGTACTTC	CASSLAGTSLYEQYF
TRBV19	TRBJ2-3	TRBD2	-	TGTGCCAGTATCCAGACTAGCGGGGGGGTAGATACGCAGTATTTT	CASIQTSGGVDTQYF
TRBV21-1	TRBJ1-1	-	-	TGTGCCACCCCGGCCCCGCGGGGCACTGAAGCTTTCTTT	CATPAPRGTEAFF